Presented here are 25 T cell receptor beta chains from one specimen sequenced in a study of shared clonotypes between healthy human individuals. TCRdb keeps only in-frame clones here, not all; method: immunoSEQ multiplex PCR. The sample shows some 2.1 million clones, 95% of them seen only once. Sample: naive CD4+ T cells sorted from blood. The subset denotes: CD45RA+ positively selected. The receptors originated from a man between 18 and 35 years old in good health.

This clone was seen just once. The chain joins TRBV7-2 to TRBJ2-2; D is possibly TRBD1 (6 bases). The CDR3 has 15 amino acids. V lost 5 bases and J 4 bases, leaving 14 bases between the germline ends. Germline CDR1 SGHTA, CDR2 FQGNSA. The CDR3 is CASSATGLGTGELFF. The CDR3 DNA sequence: TGTGCCAGCAGCGCCACAGGGCTGGGCACCGGGGAGCTGTTTTTT.

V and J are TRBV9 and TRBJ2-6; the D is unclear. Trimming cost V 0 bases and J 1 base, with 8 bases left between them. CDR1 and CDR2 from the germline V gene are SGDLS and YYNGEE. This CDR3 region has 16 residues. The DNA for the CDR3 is TGTGCCAGCAGCGTAGAGTCCTCTTCTGGGGCCAACGTCCTGACTTTC. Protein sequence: CASSVESSSGANVLTF.

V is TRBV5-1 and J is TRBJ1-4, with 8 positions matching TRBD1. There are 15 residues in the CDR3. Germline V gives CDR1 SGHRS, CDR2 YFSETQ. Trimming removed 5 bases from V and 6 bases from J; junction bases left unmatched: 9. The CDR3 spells CASRPQGAGDEKLFF. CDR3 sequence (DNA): TGCGCCAGCAGACCTCAGGGGGCGGGCGATGAAAAACTGTTTTTT.

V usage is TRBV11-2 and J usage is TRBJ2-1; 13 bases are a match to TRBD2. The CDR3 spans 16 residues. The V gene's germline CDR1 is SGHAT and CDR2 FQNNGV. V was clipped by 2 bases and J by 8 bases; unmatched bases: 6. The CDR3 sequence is CASSLIRTSGGDEQFF. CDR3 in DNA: TGTGCCAGCAGCTTAATCCGGACTAGCGGGGGCGATGAGCAGTTCTTC. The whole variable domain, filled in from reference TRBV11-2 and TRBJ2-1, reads EAGVAQSPRYKIIEKRQSVAFWCNPISGHATLYWYQQILGQGPKLLIQFQNNGVVDDSQLPKDRFSAERLKGVDSTLKIQPAKLEDSAVYLCASSLIRTSGGDEQFFGPGTRLTVL.

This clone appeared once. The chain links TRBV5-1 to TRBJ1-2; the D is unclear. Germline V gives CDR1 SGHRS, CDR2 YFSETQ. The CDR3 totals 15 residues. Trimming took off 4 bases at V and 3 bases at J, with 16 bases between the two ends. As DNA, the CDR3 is TGCGCCAGCAGCCGGACCCTGACCGTTGACTATGGCTACACCTTC. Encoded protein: CASSRTLTVDYGYTF.

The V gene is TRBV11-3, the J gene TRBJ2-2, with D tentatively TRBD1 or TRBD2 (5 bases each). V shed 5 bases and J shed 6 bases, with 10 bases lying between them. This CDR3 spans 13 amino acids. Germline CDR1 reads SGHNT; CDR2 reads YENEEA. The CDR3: CASSDVGAGELFF. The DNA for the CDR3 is TGTGCCAGCAGCGACGTGGGGGCCGGGGAGCTGTTTTTT.

As DNA, the CDR3 is TGTGCCTGGAGTCCGCAGGGGGCGGAGGTCGGGAGGAGCAATCAGCCCCAGCATTTT. Translating gives CAWSPQGAEVGRSNQPQHF. This rearrangement joins TRBV30 to TRBJ1-5; 8 nucleotides align to TRBD1. Losses at the gene ends were 2 bases for V and 1 base for J; bases not matched to a gene: 16. The CDR3 has 19 residues. In germline, CDR1 is GTSNPN, CDR2 SVGIG (reference sequence).

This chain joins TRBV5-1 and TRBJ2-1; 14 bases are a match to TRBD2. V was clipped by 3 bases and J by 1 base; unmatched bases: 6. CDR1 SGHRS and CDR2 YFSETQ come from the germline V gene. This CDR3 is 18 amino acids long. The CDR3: CASSWGTSGSPSYNEQFF. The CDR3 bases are TGCGCCAGCAGCTGGGGGACTAGCGGGAGTCCATCCTACAATGAGCAGTTCTTC.

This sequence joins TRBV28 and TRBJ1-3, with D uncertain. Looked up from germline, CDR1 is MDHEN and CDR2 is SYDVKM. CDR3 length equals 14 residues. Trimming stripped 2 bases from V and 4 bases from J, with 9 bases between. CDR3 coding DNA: TGTGCCAGCAGTTTAGAGGGTCTCGGAAACACCATATATTTT. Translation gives CASSLEGLGNTIYF. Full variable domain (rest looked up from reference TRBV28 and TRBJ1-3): DVKVTQSSRYLVKRTGEKVFLECVQDMDHENMFWYRQDPGLGLRLIYFSYDVKMKEKGDIPEGYSVSREKKERFSLILESASTNQTSMYLCASSLEGLGNTIYFGEGSWLTVV.

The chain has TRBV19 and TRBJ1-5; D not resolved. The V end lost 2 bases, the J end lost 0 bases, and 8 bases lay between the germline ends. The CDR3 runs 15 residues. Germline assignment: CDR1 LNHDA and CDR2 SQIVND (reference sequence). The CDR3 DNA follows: TGTGCCAGTAGTATAATCTCAGATAGCAATCAGCCCCAGCATTTT. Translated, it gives CASSIISDSNQPQHF.

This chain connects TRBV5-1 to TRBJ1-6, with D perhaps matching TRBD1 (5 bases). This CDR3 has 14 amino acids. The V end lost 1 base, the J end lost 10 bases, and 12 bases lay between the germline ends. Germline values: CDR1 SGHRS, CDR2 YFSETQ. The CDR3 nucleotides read TGCGCCAGCAGCTTGATTCAGGGAGGGTCACCCCTCCACTTT. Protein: CASSLIQGGSPLHF.

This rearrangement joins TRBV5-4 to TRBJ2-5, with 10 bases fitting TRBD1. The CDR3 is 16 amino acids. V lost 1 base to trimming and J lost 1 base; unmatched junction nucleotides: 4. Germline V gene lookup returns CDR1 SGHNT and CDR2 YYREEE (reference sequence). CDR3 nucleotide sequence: TGTGCCAGCAGCTTGTATGGGACAGGGGTCCAAGAGACCCAGTACTTC. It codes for CASSLYGTGVQETQYF.

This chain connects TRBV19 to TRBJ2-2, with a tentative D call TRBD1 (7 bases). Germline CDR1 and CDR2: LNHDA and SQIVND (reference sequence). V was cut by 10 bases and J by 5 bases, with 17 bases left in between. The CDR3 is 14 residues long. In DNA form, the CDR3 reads TGTGCCACGTCGGGGGACAGAGGTACCGGGGAGCTGTTTTTT. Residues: CATSGDRGTGELFF.

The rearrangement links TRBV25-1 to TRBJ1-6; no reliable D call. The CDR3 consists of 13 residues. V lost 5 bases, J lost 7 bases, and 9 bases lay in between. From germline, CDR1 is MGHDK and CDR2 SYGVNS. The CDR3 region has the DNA TGTGCCAGCAGTCCCTACGGCAATTCACCCCTCCACTTT. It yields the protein CASSPYGNSPLHF. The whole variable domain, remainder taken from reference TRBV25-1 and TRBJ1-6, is EADIYQTPRYLVIGTGKKITLECSQTMGHDKMYWYQQDPGMELHLIHYSYGVNSTEKGDLSSESTVSRIRTEHFPLTLESARPSHTSQYLCASSPYGNSPLHFGNGTRLTVT.

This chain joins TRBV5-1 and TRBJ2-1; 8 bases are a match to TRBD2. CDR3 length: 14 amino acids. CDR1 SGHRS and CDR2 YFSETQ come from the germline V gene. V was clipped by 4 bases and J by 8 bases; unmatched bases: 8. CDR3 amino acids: CASSAGLGSDEQFF. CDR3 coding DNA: TGCGCCAGCAGCGCGGGACTAGGGTCCGATGAGCAGTTCTTC.

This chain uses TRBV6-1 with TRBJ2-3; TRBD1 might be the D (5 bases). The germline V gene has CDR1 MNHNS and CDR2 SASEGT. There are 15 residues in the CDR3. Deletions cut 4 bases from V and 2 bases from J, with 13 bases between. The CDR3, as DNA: TGTGCCAGCAGTGGCCCGTGGGGCCCCACAGATACGCAGTATTTT. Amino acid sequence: CASSGPWGPTDTQYF.

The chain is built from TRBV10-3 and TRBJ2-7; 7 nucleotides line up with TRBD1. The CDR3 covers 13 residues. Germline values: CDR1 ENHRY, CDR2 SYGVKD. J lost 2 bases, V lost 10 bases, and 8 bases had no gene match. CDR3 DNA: TGTGCCACCTGGGACAGTGCCCCCTACGAGCAGTACTTC. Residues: CATWDSAPYEQYF.

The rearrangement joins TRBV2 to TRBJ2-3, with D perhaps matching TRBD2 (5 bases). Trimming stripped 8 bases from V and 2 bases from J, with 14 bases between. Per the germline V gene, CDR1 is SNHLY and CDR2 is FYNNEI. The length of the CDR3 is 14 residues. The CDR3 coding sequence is TGTGCCAGCTCTATCCAGGACTTCACAGATACGCAGTATTTT. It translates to CASSIQDFTDTQYF. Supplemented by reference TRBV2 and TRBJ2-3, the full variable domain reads EPEVTQTPSHQVTQMGQEVILRCVPISNHLYFYWYRQILGQKVEFLVSFYNNEISEKSEIFDDQFSVERPDGSNFTLKIRSTKLEDSAMYFCASSIQDFTDTQYFGPGTRLTVL.

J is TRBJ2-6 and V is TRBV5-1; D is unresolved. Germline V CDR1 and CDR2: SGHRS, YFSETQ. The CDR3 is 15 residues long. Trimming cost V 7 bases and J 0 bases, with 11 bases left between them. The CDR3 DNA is TGCGCCAGCCGGGTCGGGTACTCTGGGGCCAACGTCCTGACTTTC. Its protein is CASRVGYSGANVLTF.

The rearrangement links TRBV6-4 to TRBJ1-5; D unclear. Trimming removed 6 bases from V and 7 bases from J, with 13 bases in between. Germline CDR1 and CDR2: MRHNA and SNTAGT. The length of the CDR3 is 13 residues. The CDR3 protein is CASSSEGGQPQHF. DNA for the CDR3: TGTGCCAGCAGCTCAGAAGGTGGGCAGCCCCAGCATTTT.

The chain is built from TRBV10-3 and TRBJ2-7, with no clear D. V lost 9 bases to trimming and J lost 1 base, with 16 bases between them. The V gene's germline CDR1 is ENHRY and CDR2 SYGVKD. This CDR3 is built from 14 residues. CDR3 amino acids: CAIKAALISYEQYF. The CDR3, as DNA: TGTGCCATAAAAGCTGCTCTGATATCCTACGAGCAGTACTTC.

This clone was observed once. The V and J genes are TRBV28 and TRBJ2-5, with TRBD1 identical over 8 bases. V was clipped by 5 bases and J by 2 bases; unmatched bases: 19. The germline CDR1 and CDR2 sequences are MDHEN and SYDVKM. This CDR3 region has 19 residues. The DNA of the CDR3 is TGTGCCAGCAGTCTCCTGATCAGGGGGCTAGTAACGTGGCAAGAGACCCAGTACTTC. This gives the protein CASSLLIRGLVTWQETQYF.

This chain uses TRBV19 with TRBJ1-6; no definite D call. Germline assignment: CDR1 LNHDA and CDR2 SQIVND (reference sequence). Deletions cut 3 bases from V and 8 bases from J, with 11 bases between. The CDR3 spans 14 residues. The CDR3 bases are TGTGCCAGTAGTATCGGGCGGCAGGATTCACCCCTCCACTTT. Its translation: CASSIGRQDSPLHF.

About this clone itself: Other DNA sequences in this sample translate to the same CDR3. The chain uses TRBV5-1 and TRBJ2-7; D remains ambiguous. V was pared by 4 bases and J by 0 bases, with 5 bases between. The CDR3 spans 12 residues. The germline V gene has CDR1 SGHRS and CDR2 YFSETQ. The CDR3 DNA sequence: TGCGCCAGCAGCCCGGACTCCTACGAGCAGTACTTC. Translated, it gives CASSPDSYEQYF.

The CDR3 DNA sequence: TGTGCCAGCAGCTTAAACCAGGGGTCTAAATACGAGCAGTACTTC. Translation gives CASSLNQGSKYEQYF. This chain joins TRBV7-9 and TRBJ2-7, with D perhaps matching TRBD1 (6 bases). V was pared by 2 bases and J by 4 bases, with 15 bases between. The CDR3 sequence is 15 residues long. Germline V CDR1 and CDR2: SEHNR, FQNEAQ (reference sequence).